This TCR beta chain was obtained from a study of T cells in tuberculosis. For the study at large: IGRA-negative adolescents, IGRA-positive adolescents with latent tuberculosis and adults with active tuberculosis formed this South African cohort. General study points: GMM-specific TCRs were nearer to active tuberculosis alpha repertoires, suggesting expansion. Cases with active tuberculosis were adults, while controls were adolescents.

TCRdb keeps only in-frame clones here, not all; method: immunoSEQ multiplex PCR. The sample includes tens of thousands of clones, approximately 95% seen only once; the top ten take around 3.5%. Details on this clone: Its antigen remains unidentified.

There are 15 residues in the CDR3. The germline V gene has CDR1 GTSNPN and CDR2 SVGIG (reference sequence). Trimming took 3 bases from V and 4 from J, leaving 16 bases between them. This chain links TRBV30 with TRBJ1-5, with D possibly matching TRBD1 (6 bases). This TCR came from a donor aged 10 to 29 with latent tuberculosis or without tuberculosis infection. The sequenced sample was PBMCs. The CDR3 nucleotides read TGTGCCTGGAGGGGGGCCAATTCCCCAAATCAGCCCCAGCATTTT. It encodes CAWRGANSPNQPQHF.